A selection of T cell receptor beta chains follows, all from one sample in a study of blood T cell repertoires in COVID-19. Repertoires were generated with immunoSEQ multiplex PCR, while TCRdb's copy carries only in-frame clones and drops some. This table holds under 250,000 clones, around 83% found once. The sample consisted of peripheral blood. The receptors here all came from a man aged 45-65 years who had recovered from COVID-19. Each CDR3 is given with its conserved first and last residue. Each record gives: D gene, V gene, J gene, clone size, CDR3 protein, CDR3 DNA. D genes are given only for firm matches. Size is omitted from some rows. Given values are once, few, many or a class for expanded clones.

D gene: -; V gene: TRBV7-2; J gene: TRBJ2-2; clone size: -; CDR3 protein: CASSLVLAGVAGELFF; CDR3 DNA: TGTGCCAGCAGCTTAGTACTAGCAGGAGTGGCTGGGGAGCTGTTTTTT
D gene: -; V gene: TRBV20-1; J gene: TRBJ2-3; clone size: -; CDR3 protein: CSASNGRRTDTQYF; CDR3 DNA: TGCAGTGCTAGTAACGGGAGACGCACAGATACGCAGTATTTT
D gene: TRBD2; V gene: TRBV6-5; J gene: TRBJ2-1; clone size: -; CDR3 protein: CASSRGRWGHNEQFF; CDR3 DNA: TGTGCCAGCAGCCGCGGGAGATGGGGCCACAATGAGCAGTTCTTC
D gene: -; V gene: TRBV7-9; J gene: TRBJ2-5; clone size: -; CDR3 protein: CASSLARAGRDETQYF; CDR3 DNA: TGTGCCAGCAGCTTAGCGCGGGCGGGACGAGATGAGACCCAGTACTTC
D gene: TRBD2; V gene: TRBV15; J gene: TRBJ2-5; clone size: -; CDR3 protein: CATSRTSGAPRETQYF; CDR3 DNA: TGTGCCACCAGCAGGACTAGCGGGGCCCCAAGGGAGACCCAGTACTTC
D gene: TRBD1; V gene: TRBV29-1; J gene: TRBJ1-1; clone size: -; CDR3 protein: CSATYGQGSTEAFF; CDR3 DNA: TGCAGCGCCACTTACGGACAGGGATCAACTGAAGCTTTCTTT
D gene: TRBD2; V gene: TRBV3-1/TRBV3-2; J gene: TRBJ2-4; clone size: -; CDR3 protein: CASSQDGLAGVAKNIQYF; CDR3 DNA: TGTGCCAGCAGCCAGGATGGACTAGCGGGAGTGGCCAAAAACATTCAGTACTTC
D gene: TRBD1; V gene: TRBV29-1; J gene: TRBJ2-7; clone size: -; CDR3 protein: CSAGTGSIYEQYF; CDR3 DNA: TGCAGCGCCGGGACAGGGTCCATCTACGAGCAGTACTTC
D gene: -; V gene: TRBV13; J gene: TRBJ1-1; clone size: -; CDR3 protein: CASSAPWTGDTEAFF; CDR3 DNA: TGTGCCAGCAGCGCCCCGTGGACCGGGGACACTGAAGCTTTCTTT
D gene: TRBD2; V gene: TRBV28; J gene: TRBJ2-5; clone size: -; CDR3 protein: CASSSSGSRETQYF; CDR3 DNA: TGTGCCAGCAGTTCTAGCGGGAGTCGAGAGACCCAGTACTTC
D gene: TRBD2; V gene: TRBV27; J gene: TRBJ2-5; clone size: -; CDR3 protein: CASRLAGVGETQYF; CDR3 DNA: TGTGCCAGCCGACTAGCGGGAGTGGGGGAGACCCAGTACTTC
D gene: TRBD1; V gene: TRBV18; J gene: TRBJ1-6; clone size: few; CDR3 protein: CASSPDRAVGSLHF; CDR3 DNA: TGTGCCAGCTCACCGGACAGGGCCGTGGGGTCCCTCCACTTT
D gene: TRBD2; V gene: TRBV2; J gene: TRBJ2-1; clone size: -; CDR3 protein: CASSESSGRDNEQFF; CDR3 DNA: TGTGCCAGCAGTGAAAGCAGCGGGAGGGACAATGAGCAGTTCTTC
D gene: TRBD1; V gene: TRBV6-5; J gene: TRBJ1-5; clone size: -; CDR3 protein: CARVTGGGNQPQHF; CDR3 DNA: TGTGCCAGGGTGACAGGGGGTGGCAATCAGCCCCAGCATTTT
D gene: -; V gene: TRBV9; J gene: TRBJ2-2; clone size: -; CDR3 protein: CASSVSDSYTGELFF; CDR3 DNA: TGTGCCAGCAGCGTATCCGACTCGTACACCGGGGAGCTGTTTTTT
D gene: TRBD2; V gene: TRBV11-2; J gene: TRBJ2-5; clone size: -; CDR3 protein: CASSLVVAGGPVETQYF; CDR3 DNA: TGTGCCAGCAGCTTAGTGGTAGCGGGAGGCCCCGTGGAGACCCAGTACTTC
D gene: TRBD2; V gene: TRBV6-2/TRBV6-3; J gene: TRBJ2-2; clone size: -; CDR3 protein: CASSSSQGLAGGAGSGELFF; CDR3 DNA: TGTGCCAGCAGCTCCTCGCAGGGACTAGCGGGAGGGGCAGGCTCCGGGGAGCTGTTTTTT
D gene: TRBD1; V gene: TRBV18; J gene: TRBJ2-2; clone size: -; CDR3 protein: CASSRQGNTGELFF; CDR3 DNA: TGTGCCAGCTCACGACAGGGGAACACCGGGGAGCTGTTTTTT
D gene: TRBD1; V gene: TRBV7-9; J gene: TRBJ1-1; clone size: -; CDR3 protein: CASSLAGRGPRNTEAFF; CDR3 DNA: TGTGCCAGCAGCTTAGCGGGCAGGGGGCCAAGGAACACTGAAGCTTTCTTT
D gene: TRBD2; V gene: TRBV24-1; J gene: TRBJ2-1; clone size: -; CDR3 protein: CATSDPAGTSGSRSYNEQFF; CDR3 DNA: TGTGCCACCAGTGATCCAGCCGGGACTAGCGGGAGTCGCTCCTACAATGAGCAGTTCTTC
D gene: TRBD2; V gene: TRBV19; J gene: TRBJ2-5; clone size: -; CDR3 protein: CASSPYYGTSGRAVKTQYF; CDR3 DNA: TGTGCCAGTAGTCCCTACTACGGGACTAGCGGGAGGGCGGTGAAGACCCAGTACTTC